The rows below give T cell receptor beta chains drawn from one sample of a study of cytomegalovirus exposure and HLA in healthy donors. Sequencing used immunoSEQ multiplex PCR; TCRdb keeps in-frame clones, though not all of them. This table holds tens of thousands of clones, 94% found once. Sequenced input: PBMCs. The receptors stem from a woman between 18 and 29 years old in good health and CMV-seronegative. The CDR3 runs from the conserved cysteine through the conserved F or W. A D gene is named only where the DNA matches it firmly. Not every row has a clone size; where given, it reads once, few, many or a size class.

D,V,J,size,CDR3,DNA
TRBD2,TRBV9,TRBJ2-6,NA,CASSVATSGVHGANVLTF,TGTGCCAGCAGCGTAGCGACTAGCGGGGTACATGGGGCCAACGTCCTGACTTTC
NA,TRBV5-6,TRBJ1-6,NA,CASSFQGVVTSPLHF,TGTGCCAGCAGCTTTCAAGGGGTGGTTACTTCACCCCTCCACTTT
TRBD1,TRBV11-3,TRBJ2-3,NA,CASSLGQGSDTQYF,TGTGCCAGCAGCTTGGGACAGGGGTCCGATACGCAGTATTTT
TRBD1,TRBV7-6,TRBJ2-7,NA,CASSPGQGVYEQYF,TGTGCCAGCAGCCCGGGGCAGGGGGTATACGAGCAGTACTTC
TRBD1,TRBV2,TRBJ2-5,NA,CASRATGVQETQYF,TGTGCCAGCAGGGCGACAGGGGTCCAAGAGACCCAGTACTTC
NA,TRBV14,TRBJ2-3,NA,CASSQGVAVSTDTQYF,TGTGCCAGCAGCCAAGGGGTAGCTGTTAGCACAGATACGCAGTATTTT
NA,TRBV5-4,TRBJ1-2,NA,CASSLAGATYGYTF,TGTGCCAGCAGCTTGGCAGGGGCGACCTATGGCTACACCTTC
TRBD1,TRBV27,TRBJ2-1,NA,CASSPWGAGGRNEQFF,TGTGCCAGCAGTCCCTGGGGGGCAGGGGGCAGGAATGAGCAGTTCTTC
NA,TRBV28,TRBJ1-2,NA,CASSLRGPNYGYTF,TGTGCCAGCAGTTTACGAGGGCCTAACTATGGCTACACCTTC
TRBD2,TRBV2,TRBJ2-3,NA,CASSDLAGVTDTQYF,TGTGCCAGCAGTGATTTAGCGGGCGTCACAGATACGCAGTATTTT
TRBD2,TRBV7-6,TRBJ2-7,NA,CASSLSATSPSEQYF,TGTGCCAGCAGCTTATCGGCGACTAGCCCCTCCGAGCAGTACTTC
NA,TRBV7-8,TRBJ2-4,few,CASASTGKNIQYF,TGTGCCAGCGCATCTACGGGGAAGAACATTCAGTACTTC
TRBD2,TRBV7-8,TRBJ2-1,NA,CASSLGSSGVYNEQFF,TGTGCCAGCAGTTTAGGATCTAGCGGTGTGTACAATGAGCAGTTCTTC
TRBD2,TRBV11-2,TRBJ2-1,NA,CASSLATGRGSYNEQFF,TGTGCCAGCAGCTTAGCCACTGGGCGGGGGTCCTACAATGAGCAGTTCTTC
NA,TRBV11-3,TRBJ2-1,NA,CASSLGLALSLNEQFF,TGTGCCAGCAGCTTAGGCCTAGCCCTCTCTCTCAATGAGCAGTTCTTC
NA,TRBV27,TRBJ1-2,NA,CASNSGLGRLDGYTF,TGTGCCAGCAATTCAGGGTTGGGGCGGTTGGATGGCTACACCTTC
NA,TRBV20-1,TRBJ2-4,NA,CSRGNIQYF,TGCAGCCGAGGAAACATTCAGTACTTC
NA,TRBV7-9,TRBJ2-1,once,CASSSDSPAYNEQFF,TGTGCCAGCAGCTCGGACTCGCCAGCCTACAATGAGCAGTTCTTC
NA,TRBV5-4,TRBJ2-7,NA,CASSLENSYEQYF,TGTGCCAGCAGCTTGGAGAACAGCTACGAGCAGTACTTC
NA,TRBV27,TRBJ2-6,NA,CASSFSTGANVLTF,TGTGCCAGCAGTTTTAGTACTGGGGCCAACGTCCTGACTTTC
NA,TRBV7-2,TRBJ2-1,NA,CASSLGRLSHNEQFF,TGTGCCAGCAGCTTAGGCAGACTAAGCCACAATGAGCAGTTCTTC
NA,TRBV30,TRBJ1-3,NA,CAWSVGGSRSGNTIYF,TGTGCCTGGAGTGTCGGGGGATCGCGCTCTGGAAACACCATATATTTT
NA,TRBV29-1,TRBJ2-2,once,CSVQDSNTGELFF,TGCAGCGTACAGGACAGCAACACCGGGGAGCTGTTTTTT
TRBD1,TRBV28,TRBJ2-7,NA,CASKRTGQWYEQYF,TGTGCCAGCAAGAGGACAGGGCAATGGTACGAGCAGTACTTC
NA,TRBV2,TRBJ2-5,NA,CASSLIGRSGETQYF,TGTGCCAGCAGTTTGATTGGGAGATCCGGAGAGACCCAGTACTTC
TRBD2,TRBV5-1,TRBJ2-2,NA,CASRPGLGNTGELFF,TGCGCCAGCAGACCCGGACTAGGGAACACCGGGGAGCTGTTTTTT
NA,TRBV4-2,TRBJ2-6,NA,CASSQVSTGTSGANVLTF,TGTGCCAGCAGCCAAGTGTCGACGGGAACGTCTGGGGCCAACGTCCTGACTTTC
TRBD1,TRBV4-3,TRBJ1-1,NA,CASSQDESRGYEAFF,TGCGCCAGCAGCCAGGATGAGAGCAGGGGGTATGAAGCTTTCTTT
NA,TRBV6-5,TRBJ2-7,NA,CASRITNSPLDEQYF,TGTGCCAGCAGAATCACGAACTCCCCCCTCGACGAGCAGTACTTC
NA,TRBV30,TRBJ2-5,NA,CAWSPRGETQYF,TGTGCCTGGAGCCCGCGGGGAGAGACCCAGTACTTC
TRBD1,TRBV19,TRBJ2-2,NA,CASRDRGRSPGELFF,TGTGCCAGTCGTGACAGGGGGCGATCCCCCGGGGAGCTGTTTTTT
TRBD2,TRBV11-3,TRBJ2-7,NA,CASSPFGGEDEQYF,TGTGCCAGCAGCCCTTTTGGGGGGGAGGACGAGCAGTACTTC
NA,TRBV15,TRBJ1-3,NA,CATSRVVDTSGNTIYF,TGTGCCACCAGCAGAGTGGTCGACACCTCTGGAAACACCATATATTTT
TRBD1,TRBV18,TRBJ2-2,NA,CASSPGQGNTGELFF,TGTGCCAGCTCTCCTGGACAGGGGAACACCGGGGAGCTGTTTTTT
TRBD1,TRBV25-1,TRBJ2-7,NA,CASSDTGGLSYEQYF,TGTGCCAGCAGTGACACAGGGGGACTGTCCTACGAGCAGTACTTC
TRBD1,TRBV7-6,TRBJ2-2,NA,CASSRTGVDTGELFF,TGTGCCAGCAGCCGGACAGGGGTGGACACCGGGGAGCTGTTTTTT
NA,TRBV2,TRBJ2-7,NA,CASSGTLAATTYEQYF,TGTGCCAGCAGTGGGACCTTAGCGGCGACGACCTACGAGCAGTACTTC
NA,TRBV2,TRBJ1-4,once,CASTPDRNEKLFF,TGTGCCAGCACCCCAGATCGAAATGAAAAACTGTTTTTT
TRBD2,TRBV28,TRBJ2-7,NA,CASRGLARSYEQYF,TGTGCCAGCCGGGGACTAGCGCGCTCCTACGAGCAGTACTTC
TRBD1,TRBV5-4,TRBJ1-2,NA,CASSRGTGFNYGYTF,TGTGCCAGCAGCAGAGGGACAGGCTTTAACTATGGCTACACCTTC
TRBD1,TRBV19,TRBJ1-5,NA,CASSTTGGNQPQHF,TGTGCCAGTAGCACAACAGGGGGCAATCAGCCCCAGCATTTT
TRBD1,TRBV2,TRBJ2-2,NA,CASRGQTNGELFF,TGTGCCAGCAGGGGACAGACGAACGGGGAGCTGTTTTTT
NA,TRBV7-9,TRBJ2-1,NA,CASSLYGRQFF,TGTGCCAGCAGCTTATATGGGCGGCAGTTCTTC
NA,TRBV4-1,TRBJ2-7,NA,CASSQGTLSYEQYF,TGCGCCAGCAGCCAGGGGACATTATCCTACGAGCAGTACTTC